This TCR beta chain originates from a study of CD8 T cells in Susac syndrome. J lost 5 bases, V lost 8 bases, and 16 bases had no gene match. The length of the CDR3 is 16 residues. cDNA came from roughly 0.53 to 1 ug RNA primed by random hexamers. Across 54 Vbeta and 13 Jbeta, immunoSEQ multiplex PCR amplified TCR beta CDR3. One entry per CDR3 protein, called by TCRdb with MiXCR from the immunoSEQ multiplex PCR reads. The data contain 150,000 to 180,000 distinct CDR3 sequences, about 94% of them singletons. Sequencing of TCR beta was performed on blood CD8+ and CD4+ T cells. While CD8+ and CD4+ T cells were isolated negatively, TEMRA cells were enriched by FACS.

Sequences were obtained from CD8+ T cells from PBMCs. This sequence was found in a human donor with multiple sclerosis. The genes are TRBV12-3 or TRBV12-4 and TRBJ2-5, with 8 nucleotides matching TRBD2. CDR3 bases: TGTGCCAGCGCCCCGGGGCGGGGGGACTCCCGGGAGACCCAGTACTTC. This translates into CASAPGRGDSRETQYF.